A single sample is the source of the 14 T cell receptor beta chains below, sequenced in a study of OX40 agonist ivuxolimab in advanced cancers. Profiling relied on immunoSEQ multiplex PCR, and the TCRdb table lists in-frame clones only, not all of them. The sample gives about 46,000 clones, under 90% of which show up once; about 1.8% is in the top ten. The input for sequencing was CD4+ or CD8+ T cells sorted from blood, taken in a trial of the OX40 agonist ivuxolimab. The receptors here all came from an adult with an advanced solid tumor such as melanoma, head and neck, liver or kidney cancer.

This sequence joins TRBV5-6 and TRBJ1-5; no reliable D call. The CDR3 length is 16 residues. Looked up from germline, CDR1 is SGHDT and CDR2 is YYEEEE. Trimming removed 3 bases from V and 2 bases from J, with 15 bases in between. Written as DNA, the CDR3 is TGTGCCAGCAGCTCCCGGGTAGGTAGAGGCAATCAGCCCCAGCATTTT. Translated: CASSSRVGRGNQPQHF.

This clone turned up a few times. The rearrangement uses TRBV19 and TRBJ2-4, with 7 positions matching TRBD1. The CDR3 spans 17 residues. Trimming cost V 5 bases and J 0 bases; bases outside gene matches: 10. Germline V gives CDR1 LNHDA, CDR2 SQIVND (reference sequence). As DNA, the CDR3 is TGTGCCAGTAGTCCCGAGACAGGGCGCCTAGCCAAAAACATTCAGTACTTC. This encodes CASSPETGRLAKNIQYF.

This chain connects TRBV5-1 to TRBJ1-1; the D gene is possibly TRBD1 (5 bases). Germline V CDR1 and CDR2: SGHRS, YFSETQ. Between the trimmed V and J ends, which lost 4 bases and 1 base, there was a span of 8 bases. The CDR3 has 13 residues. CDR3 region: CASSVQANTEAFF. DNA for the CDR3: TGCGCCAGCAGCGTACAGGCGAACACTGAAGCTTTCTTT.

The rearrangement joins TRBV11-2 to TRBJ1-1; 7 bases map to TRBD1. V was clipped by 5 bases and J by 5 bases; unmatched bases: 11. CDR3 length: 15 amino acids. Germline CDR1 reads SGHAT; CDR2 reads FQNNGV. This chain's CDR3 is CASSAHKGAWTEAFF. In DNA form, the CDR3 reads TGTGCCAGCAGCGCTCATAAGGGGGCCTGGACTGAAGCTTTCTTT.

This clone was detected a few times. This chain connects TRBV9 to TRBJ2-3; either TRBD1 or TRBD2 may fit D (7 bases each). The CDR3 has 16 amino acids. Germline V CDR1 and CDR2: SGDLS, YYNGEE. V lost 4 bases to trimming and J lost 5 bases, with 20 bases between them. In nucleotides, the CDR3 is TGTGCCAGCAGCAGAGGGGACAGCGGGGCCCGAGATACGCAGTATTTT. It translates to CASSRGDSGARDTQYF.

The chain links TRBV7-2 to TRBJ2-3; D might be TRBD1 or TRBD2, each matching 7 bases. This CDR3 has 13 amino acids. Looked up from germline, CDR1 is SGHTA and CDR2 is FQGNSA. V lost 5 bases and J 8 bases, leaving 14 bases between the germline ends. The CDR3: CASSRQGGGTQYF. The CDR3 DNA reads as TGTGCCAGCAGCCGACAGGGCGGGGGTACGCAGTATTTT.

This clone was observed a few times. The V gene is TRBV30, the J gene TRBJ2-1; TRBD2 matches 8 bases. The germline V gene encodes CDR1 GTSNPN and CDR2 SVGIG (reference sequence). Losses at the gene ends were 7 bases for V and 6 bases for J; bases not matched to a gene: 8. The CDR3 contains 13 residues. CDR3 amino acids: CASGGRFSNEQFF. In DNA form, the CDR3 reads TGTGCCTCGGGGGGGCGCTTTAGCAATGAGCAGTTCTTC.

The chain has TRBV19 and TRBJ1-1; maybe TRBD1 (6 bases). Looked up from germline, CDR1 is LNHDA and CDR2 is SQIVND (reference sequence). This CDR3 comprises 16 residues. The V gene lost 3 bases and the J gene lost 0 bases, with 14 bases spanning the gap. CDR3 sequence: CASSISRGGLNTEAFF. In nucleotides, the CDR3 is TGTGCCAGTAGTATCAGCAGGGGAGGATTGAACACTGAAGCTTTCTTT.

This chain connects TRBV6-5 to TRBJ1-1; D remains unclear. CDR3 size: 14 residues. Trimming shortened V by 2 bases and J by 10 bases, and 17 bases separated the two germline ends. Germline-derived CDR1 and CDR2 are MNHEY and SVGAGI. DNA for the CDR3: TGTGCCAGCAGTTACCTAGGACTGACTAAAGGAGCTTTCTTT. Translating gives CASSYLGLTKGAFF.

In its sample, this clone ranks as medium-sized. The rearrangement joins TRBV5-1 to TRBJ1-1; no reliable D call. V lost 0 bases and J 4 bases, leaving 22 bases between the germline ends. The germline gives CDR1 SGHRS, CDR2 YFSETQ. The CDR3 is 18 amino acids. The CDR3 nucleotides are TGCGCCAGCAGCTTGGCACGGCCAAGGAGTTTCTCGGGCACTGAAGCTTTCTTT. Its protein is CASSLARPRSFSGTEAFF.

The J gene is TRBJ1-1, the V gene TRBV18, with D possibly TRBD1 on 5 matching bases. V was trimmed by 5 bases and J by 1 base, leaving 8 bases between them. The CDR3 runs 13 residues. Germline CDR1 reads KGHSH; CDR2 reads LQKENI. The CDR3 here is CASSIGQNTEAFF. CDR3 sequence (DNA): TGTGCCAGCTCAATTGGACAGAACACTGAAGCTTTCTTT.

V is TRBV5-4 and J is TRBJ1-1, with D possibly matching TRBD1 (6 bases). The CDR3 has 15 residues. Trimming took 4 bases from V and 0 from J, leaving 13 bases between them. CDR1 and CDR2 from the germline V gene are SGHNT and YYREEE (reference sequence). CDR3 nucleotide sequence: TGTGCCAGCAGCCTAAGGGGGGGCTTGAACACTGAAGCTTTCTTT. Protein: CASSLRGGLNTEAFF.

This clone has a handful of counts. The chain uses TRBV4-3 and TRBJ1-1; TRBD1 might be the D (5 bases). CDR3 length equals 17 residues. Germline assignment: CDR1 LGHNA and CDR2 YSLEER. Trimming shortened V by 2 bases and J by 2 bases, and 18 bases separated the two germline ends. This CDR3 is CASSQKRSGSPNTEAFF. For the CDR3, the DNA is TGCGCCAGCAGCCAAAAGAGGTCAGGGAGCCCAAACACTGAAGCTTTCTTT.

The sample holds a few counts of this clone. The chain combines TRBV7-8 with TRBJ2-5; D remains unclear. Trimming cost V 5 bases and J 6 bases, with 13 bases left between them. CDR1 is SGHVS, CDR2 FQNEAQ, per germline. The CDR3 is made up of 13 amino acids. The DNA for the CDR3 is TGTGCCAGCAGCGTCGGAAACATGCAGACCCAGTACTTC. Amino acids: CASSVGNMQTQYF.